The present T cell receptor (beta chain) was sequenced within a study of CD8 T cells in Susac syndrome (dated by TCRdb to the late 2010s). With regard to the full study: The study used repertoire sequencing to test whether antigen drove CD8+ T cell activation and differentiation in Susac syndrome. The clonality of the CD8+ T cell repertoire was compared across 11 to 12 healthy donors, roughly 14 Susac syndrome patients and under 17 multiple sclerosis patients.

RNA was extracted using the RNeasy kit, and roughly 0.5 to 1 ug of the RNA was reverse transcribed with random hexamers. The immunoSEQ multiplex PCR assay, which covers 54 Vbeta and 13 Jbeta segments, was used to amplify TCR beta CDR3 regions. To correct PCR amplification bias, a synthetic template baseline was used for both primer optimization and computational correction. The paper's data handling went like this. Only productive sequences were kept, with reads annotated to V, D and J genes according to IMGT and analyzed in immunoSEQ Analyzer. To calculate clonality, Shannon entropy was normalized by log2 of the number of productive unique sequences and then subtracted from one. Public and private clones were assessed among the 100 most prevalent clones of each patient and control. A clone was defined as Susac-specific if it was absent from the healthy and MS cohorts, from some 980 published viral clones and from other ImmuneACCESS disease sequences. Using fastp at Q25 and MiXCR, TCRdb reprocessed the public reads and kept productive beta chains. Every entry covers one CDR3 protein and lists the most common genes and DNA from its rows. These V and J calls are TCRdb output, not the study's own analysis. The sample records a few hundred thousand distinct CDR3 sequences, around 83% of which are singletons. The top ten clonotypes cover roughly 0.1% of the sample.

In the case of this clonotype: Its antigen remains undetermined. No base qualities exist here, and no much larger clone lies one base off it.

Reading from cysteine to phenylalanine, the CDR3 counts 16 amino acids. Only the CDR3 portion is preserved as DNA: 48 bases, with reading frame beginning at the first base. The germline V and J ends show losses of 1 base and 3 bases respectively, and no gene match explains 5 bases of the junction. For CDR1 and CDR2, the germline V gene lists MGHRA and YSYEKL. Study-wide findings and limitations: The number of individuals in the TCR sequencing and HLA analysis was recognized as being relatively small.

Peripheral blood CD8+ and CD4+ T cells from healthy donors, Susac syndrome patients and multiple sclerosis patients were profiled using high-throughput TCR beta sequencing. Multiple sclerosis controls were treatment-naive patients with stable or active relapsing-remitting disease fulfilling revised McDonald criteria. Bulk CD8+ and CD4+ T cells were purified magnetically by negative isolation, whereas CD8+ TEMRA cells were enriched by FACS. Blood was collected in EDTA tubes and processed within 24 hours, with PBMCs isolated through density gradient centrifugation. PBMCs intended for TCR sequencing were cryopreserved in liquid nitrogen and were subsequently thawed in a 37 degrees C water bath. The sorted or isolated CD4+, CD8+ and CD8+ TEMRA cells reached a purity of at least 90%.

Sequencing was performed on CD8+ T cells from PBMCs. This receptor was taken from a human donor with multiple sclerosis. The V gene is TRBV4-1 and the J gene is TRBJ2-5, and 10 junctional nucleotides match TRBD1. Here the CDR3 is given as CASSQGAGTGEETQYF. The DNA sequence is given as TGCGCCAGCAGCCAAGGGGCCGGGACAGGGGAAGAGACCCAGTACTTC.